The 24 T cell receptor beta chains listed next were all sequenced from one sample in a study of tumor and adjacent non-tumor tissue in lung cancer. TCRbeta libraries were built with three rounds of nested PCR, modified from ARM-PCR. TCRdb used MiXCR to reprocess the multiplex PCR reads, holding one entry per CDR3 protein. Of some 100,000 distinct CDR3 sequences listed, less than 75% are singletons. The template was RNA from unsorted bulk tissue. More than 3 cm separated this lung sample from the edge of the tumor. The sequenced sample consisted of distant non-tumor lung tissue. These receptors originate from a man aged 25 to 45 with non-small cell lung cancer.

Only one count was recorded for this clonotype. Its ends do not fully match the called genes, so a read error is possible. This chain connects TRBV12-3 or TRBV12-4 to TRBJ2-1, with D hard to call. There are 13 residues in the CDR3. This CDR3 reads CASSSLSYNERFF. For the CDR3, the DNA is TGTGCCAGCAGCTCCCTCTCCTACAATGAGCGGTTCTTC.

As for this clonotype: Mismatch with germline at one junction end may stem from a read error. V is TRBV20-1 and J is TRBJ2-4, with D tentatively TRBD2 (6 bases). This CDR3 is 13 amino acids long. The V gene's germline CDR1 is DFQATT and CDR2 SNEGSKA (reference sequence). DNA of the CDR3: TGCGGTGCCCCAGAGTGGGGAGGCAACATTCGGTACTTC. It is translated as CGAPEWGGNIRYF.

This clonotype was seen more than once but under ten times. A read error is possible here, since a much larger clone lies one base away. The chain is built from TRBV4-3 and TRBJ1-2; 7 nucleotides agree with TRBD1. Germline V gives CDR1 LGHNA, CDR2 YSLEER. Trimming took 4 bases from V and 4 from J; bases not matched to a gene: 9. The CDR3 covers 15 residues. The CDR3 is CASSRYTGASYGYTF. In nucleotides, the CDR3 is TGCGCCAGCAGCCGGTATACAGGGGCTAGCTATGGCTACACCTTC.

To note about this clonotype: One end of the junction varies from germline; a read error may be responsible. The chain uses TRBV6-1 and TRBJ2-7, with no clear D. Germline loops: CDR1 MNHNS, CDR2 SASEGT. The CDR3 is 15 residues long. CDR3: CASSREGRTLYEQYF. DNA of the CDR3: TGTGCTAGCAGCCGAGAAGGCAGGACCCTCTACGAGCAGTACTTC.

The chain uses TRBV6-6 and TRBJ1-2; D is possibly TRBD1 (5 bases). Trimming removed 2 bases at V and 3 bases at J, with 10 bases between. CDR1 is MNHNY and CDR2 is SVGAGI in the germline V gene (reference sequence). The CDR3 contains 14 residues. The DNA of the CDR3 is TGTGCCAGCAGTTACCAGGGTGGACACTATGGCTACACCTTC. Protein product: CASSYQGGHYGYTF.

The chain recombines TRBV29-1 with TRBJ1-1, with 7 bases that match TRBD1. Germline loops: CDR1 SQVTM, CDR2 ANQGSEA. After removal of 6 bases from V and 4 bases from J, the junction contained 8 bases not matched to a gene. The CDR3 loop spans 13 amino acids. This chain's CDR3 is CSVGQVLITEAFF. In DNA, the CDR3 is TGCAGCGTCGGACAGGTGCTGATCACTGAAGCTTTCTTT.

A note on this clonotype: One end of the junction does not line up with germline, which may come from a read error. This rearrangement joins TRBV6-5 to TRBJ1-3, with 8 bases that match TRBD1. Germline CDR1 reads MNHEY; CDR2 reads SVGAGI. The length of the CDR3 is 17 residues. CDR3: CVSSYSGQGAGGSTIYF. CDR3 nucleotides: TGTGTCAGCAGTTACTCGGGGCAGGGGGCAGGTGGAAGCACCATATATTTT.

This clonotype was observed many times. The V gene is TRBV4-3, the J gene TRBJ2-7; no firm D call. This CDR3 region has 13 residues. From germline, CDR1 is LGHNA and CDR2 YSLEER. Trimming stripped 0 bases from V and 7 bases from J, with 10 bases between. This chain's CDR3 is CASSQERLGEQYF. The CDR3 region has the DNA TGCGCCAGCAGCCAAGAGCGGCTGGGGGAGCAGTACTTC.

Details on this clonotype: No conserved phenylalanine or tryptophan is present at the end of the CDR3, so a read error is the likely explanation. The J gene is TRBJ2-5, the V gene TRBV12-3 or TRBV12-4; D unclear. This CDR3 has 13 amino acids. CDR3 residues: CASASRDQESQYL. CDR3 sequence (DNA): TGTGCCAGCGCCTCTAGGGATCAAGAGAGCCAGTACCTC.

The chain's CDR3 is CASSLTGGPTEAFF. The CDR3 region has the DNA TGTGCCAGCAGTTTGACAGGGGGCCCGACTGAAGCTTTCTTT. V is TRBV5-4 and J is TRBJ1-1; 10 bases are a match to TRBD1. Germline V gene data show CDR1 as SGHNT and CDR2 as YYREEE (reference sequence). J gave up 5 bases and V 5 bases, and 6 bases lay outside the gene matches. This CDR3 is 14 amino acids long.

In the case of this clonotype: The germline gene is not matched at one end of the junction; a read error may be the cause. J is TRBJ1-2 and V is TRBV20-1, with TRBD1 matching over 8 bases. The CDR3 contains 15 residues. Germline CDR1 reads DFQATT; CDR2 reads SNEGSKA (reference sequence). CDR3 sequence: CNARDDRTGRRGYTF. The DNA for the CDR3 is TGCAATGCTAGAGATGACCGGACAGGGCGTCGGGGCTACACCTTC.

In its sample, this clonotype was seen once. Its ends do not fully match the called genes, so a read error is possible. The chain uses TRBV6-5 and TRBJ1-1, with D hard to call. The CDR3 has 13 amino acids. Germline CDR1 and CDR2: MNHEY and SVGAGI. CDR3 residues: CASSYPWNTKAFF. CDR3 in DNA: TGTGCCAGCAGTTACCCCTGGAACACTAAAGCTTTCTTT.

With respect to this clonotype: At one boundary the junction diverges from the germline segment, which might be a read error. The CDR3: CASSPSVNTEAFF. Here the CDR3 DNA reads TGTGCCAGCAGCCCAAGCGTGAATACTGAAGCTTTCTTT. This chain joins TRBV11-2 and TRBJ1-1; no reliable D call. The CDR3 covers 13 residues. CDR1 and CDR2 (germline): SGHAT, FQNNGV.

This chain uses TRBV11-3 with TRBJ2-2; no definite D call. Trimming took 10 bases from V and 3 from J, leaving 15 bases between them. Germline-derived CDR1 and CDR2 are SGHNT and YENEEA. The CDR3 consists of 14 residues. The CDR3 region has the DNA TGTGCCAACAGTTTGAAGAGGTACACCGGGGAGCTGTTTTTT. Protein sequence: CANSLKRYTGELFF.

Note on this clonotype: A much bigger clone sits one base away, suggesting this may be a read error. As the CDR3 is not closed by the conserved phenylalanine or tryptophan, this likely results from a read error. The rearrangement links TRBV10-3 to TRBJ1-1, with TRBD1 identical over 9 bases. With V trimmed by 5 bases and J by 3 bases, 7 bases remained unmatched. CDR1 is ENHRY and CDR2 is SYGVKD in the germline V gene. The CDR3 runs to 15 residues. The CDR3: CAISRGTGWDTEAFL. In nucleotides, the CDR3 is TGTGCCATCAGTCGGGGGACAGGGTGGGACACTGAAGCTTTCCTT.

This clonotype was seen more than once but under ten times. Mismatch with germline at one junction end may stem from a read error. The chain is built from TRBV7-3 and TRBJ2-1; TRBD1 aligns across 11 bases. CDR1 is SGHTA, CDR2 FQGTGA, per germline. The CDR3 loop spans 15 amino acids. The CDR3 DNA follows: TGTGCCAGCAGCTTAGGAGGACAGGGGGCAAATGAGCAGCTCTTC. Protein: CASSLGGQGANEQLF.

The sample holds many counts of this clonotype. The rearrangement links TRBV5-6 to TRBJ2-7; perhaps TRBD2 as D (6 bases). CDR1 is SGHDT and CDR2 is YYEEEE in the germline V gene. The V end lost 3 bases, the J end lost 6 bases, and 10 bases lay between the germline ends. CDR3 length equals 12 residues. In DNA, the CDR3 is TGTGCCAGCAGCTCTACGGGGGTCGAGCAGTACTTC. The encoded protein is CASSSTGVEQYF.

The chain uses TRBV11-3 and TRBJ2-7; 10 bases align to TRBD1. CDR1 and CDR2 (germline): SGHNT, YENEEA. The CDR3 extends over 14 amino acids. Trimming cost V 9 bases and J 3 bases; bases outside gene matches: 8. CDR3 nucleotides: TGTGCCAGGAACTTAGGGACAGGGGTCTACGAGCAGTACTTC. This encodes CARNLGTGVYEQYF.

The chain uses TRBV4-1 and TRBJ2-1, with 7 bases matching TRBD2. The V segment lost 10 bases and the J segment 7 bases; nucleotides outside the gene matches: 19. CDR3 length: 16 amino acids. Germline V CDR1 and CDR2: MGHRA, YSYEKL. CDR3 region: CANNQAPSGITNEQFF. The CDR3 nucleotides read TGCGCCAACAACCAAGCACCCAGCGGGATAACAAATGAGCAGTTCTTC.

This clonotype was seen only a few times. Given a much more abundant clone one base away, this may be a read error. The V gene is TRBV20-1, the J gene TRBJ1-3, with TRBD1 as a possible D gene (6 bases). The CDR3 consists of 13 residues. V shed 4 bases and J shed 8 bases, with 15 bases lying between them. Germline CDR1 reads DFQATT; CDR2 reads SNEGSKA (reference sequence). CDR3 DNA sequence: TGCAGTGCTAAACAGGGTAGCGGACACACCATATATTTT. It is translated as CSAKQGSGHTIYF.

The V gene is TRBV20-1, the J gene TRBJ2-5; 15 nucleotides match TRBD2. Losses at the gene ends were 0 bases for V and 4 bases for J; bases not matched to a gene: 6. CDR3 length: 17 residues. The germline V gene encodes CDR1 DFQATT and CDR2 SNEGSKA (reference sequence). The CDR3 spells CSARDHRGLAGGETQYF. In nucleotides, the CDR3 is TGCAGTGCTAGAGACCATAGGGGACTAGCGGGGGGAGAGACCCAGTACTTC.

This clonotype was counted many times. The chain recombines TRBV5-4 with TRBJ2-3; 11 bases are a match to TRBD2. V lost 4 bases to trimming and J lost 1 base; unmatched junction nucleotides: 14. The CDR3 extends over 19 amino acids. CDR1 and CDR2 from the germline V gene are SGHNT and YYREEE (reference sequence). The CDR3 loop is CASSRELAGVLTGTDTQYF. For the CDR3, the DNA is TGTGCCAGCAGCCGTGAACTAGCGGGAGTTTTGACGGGCACAGATACGCAGTATTTT.

Points on this clonotype: Since the CDR3 does not end with the conserved phenylalanine or tryptophan, this likely comes from a read error. The chain joins TRBV4-2 to TRBJ2-7; 12 bases fit TRBD2. With V trimmed by 3 bases and J by 2 bases, 2 bases remained unmatched. Germline V gene lookup returns CDR1 LGHNA and CDR2 YNFKEQ. This CDR3 is 15 amino acids long. The CDR3 loop is CASSQTSGSPYEQYL. CDR3 nucleotide sequence: TGTGCCAGCAGCCAGACTAGCGGGAGCCCCTACGAGCAGTACTTA.

In the case of this clonotype: One end of the junction does not line up with germline, which may come from a read error. This chain joins TRBV6-1 and TRBJ1-1, with D hard to call. The germline V gene encodes CDR1 MNHNS and CDR2 SASEGT. This CDR3 has 14 amino acids. In DNA form, the CDR3 reads TGTCCCAGGACCGTCGATAGGCCGAACACTGAAGCTTTCTTT. Its protein is CPRTVDRPNTEAFF.